One and the same sample provided the 28 T cell receptor beta chains below, sequenced in a study of post-analysis software for immune sequencing data. The study's findings and limits: The study found TRBV5-6, TRBV5-1 and TRBV20-1 among five TRBV segments more frequent in patients than controls.

These receptors have no identified antigens. Each TCR beta cDNA library carried unique molecular identifiers. One entry per CDR3 protein, called by TCRdb with MiXCR from the PCR reads. The table records roughly 730,000 distinct CDR3 sequences, roughly 29% of them present only once. Sequences were obtained from blood. These receptors were obtained from a girl aged 5-17 years with multiple sclerosis.

This clonotype came up a few times. The rearrangement links TRBV6-5 to TRBJ2-1; perhaps TRBD1 as D (6 bases). The V end lost 0 bases, the J end lost 6 bases, and 21 bases lay between the germline ends. This CDR3 spans 18 amino acids. The germline CDR1 and CDR2 sequences are MNHEY and SVGAGI. The CDR3 protein is CASSYSGTGTRLFNEQFF. The CDR3, as DNA: TGTGCCAGCAGTTACTCGGGAACCGGGACAAGACTTTTCAATGAGCAGTTCTTC.

The rearrangement uses TRBV29-1 and TRBJ1-1; D gene uncertain. The V gene's germline CDR1 is SQVTM and CDR2 ANQGSEA. The V gene lost 4 bases and the J gene lost 1 base, with 13 bases spanning the gap. The CDR3 is made up of 14 amino acids. The CDR3 loop reads CSVVDSQPNTEAFF. The CDR3 nucleotides read TGCAGCGTTGTTGATAGCCAGCCGAACACTGAAGCTTTCTTT.

This clonotype was seen a handful of times. The rearrangement uses TRBV7-2 and TRBJ2-1; D not resolved. The CDR3 is 15 amino acids. Looked up from germline, CDR1 is SGHTA and CDR2 is FQGNSA. Trimming took 1 base from V and 3 from J, leaving 10 bases between them. This CDR3 is CASSLEVGFYNEQFF. CDR3 coding DNA: TGTGCCAGCAGCTTAGAGGTCGGATTCTACAATGAGCAGTTCTTC.

This clonotype was counted between two and nine times. This chain uses TRBV3-1 with TRBJ1-4, with D uncertain. This CDR3 has 14 residues. The V and J ends lost 0 bases and 6 bases respectively, with 8 bases between them. Germline CDR1 and CDR2: LGHDT and YNNKEL (reference sequence). CDR3 nucleotides: TGTGCCAGCAGCCAAGACCCGCGGGATGAAAAACTGTTTTTT. This translates into CASSQDPRDEKLFF.

This clonotype was detected only once. V is TRBV25-1 and J is TRBJ2-3; D remains ambiguous. Germline CDR1 reads MGHDK; CDR2 reads SYGVNS. Trimming left V 6 bases short and J 4 bases short, with 8 bases between. The CDR3 runs to 12 residues. The CDR3 loop reads CASSAHADTQYF. The CDR3 DNA follows: TGTGCCAGCAGCGCCCACGCAGATACGCAGTATTTT.

This clonotype has just a few counts. V usage is TRBV20-1 and J usage is TRBJ2-1; TRBD1 is a possible D gene (6 bases). Germline assignment: CDR1 DFQATT and CDR2 SNEGSKA (reference sequence). Trimming shortened V by 4 bases and J by 0 bases, and 19 bases separated the two germline ends. The CDR3 sequence is 17 residues long. Here the CDR3 reads CSAIGPGGPSSYNEQFF. The DNA for the CDR3 is TGCAGTGCTATAGGCCCTGGGGGCCCAAGCTCCTACAATGAGCAGTTCTTC.

The J gene is TRBJ1-1, the V gene TRBV27; D is uncertain. The CDR3 is made up of 14 amino acids. Trimming stripped 6 bases from V and 5 bases from J, with 16 bases between. Per the germline V gene, CDR1 is MNHEY and CDR2 is SMNVEV (reference sequence). CDR3 sequence reads: CASSPWVRGTEAFF. As DNA, the CDR3 is TGTGCCAGCAGCCCCTGGGTAAGAGGGACTGAAGCTTTCTTT.

The chain combines TRBV10-1 with TRBJ1-5; TRBD1 aligns across 7 bases. The CDR3 loop spans 15 amino acids. Germline V gives CDR1 WNHNN, CDR2 SYGVQD (reference sequence). Trimming took 3 bases from V and 1 from J; bases not matched to a gene: 3. The CDR3 DNA sequence: TGCGCCAGCAGTGAAGGGGGACAGAGCAATCAGCCCCAGCATTTT. This encodes CASSEGGQSNQPQHF.

This chain uses TRBV12-3 or TRBV12-4 with TRBJ2-7, with 7 bases fitting TRBD1. CDR3 length: 16 residues. The V gene end was trimmed by 5 bases and the J gene end by 4 bases; junction bases not matched to a gene: 14. CDR3 sequence (DNA): TGTGCCAGCAGTCGCGAGCCGGGACAGAAAATATACGAGCAGTACTTC. Translating it yields CASSREPGQKIYEQYF.

The chain couples TRBV12-5 to TRBJ2-3; D unresolved. The CDR3 consists of 14 residues. The V gene lost 3 bases and the J gene lost 4 bases, with 11 bases spanning the gap. CDR1 and CDR2 (germline): LGHNT, FRNRAP. CDR3 loop: CASGFSSPSDTQYF. The DNA for the CDR3 is TGTGCTAGTGGTTTTTCATCCCCGTCAGATACGCAGTATTTT.

The V and J genes are TRBV5-1 and TRBJ1-1; the D gene is possibly TRBD1 (5 bases). V lost 4 bases to trimming and J lost 1 base, with 14 bases between them. The CDR3 has 15 amino acids. Germline CDR1 and CDR2: SGHRS and YFSETQ. CDR3 bases: TGCGCCAGCAGCCGGAGAGGGGACCGGAACACTGAAGCTTTCTTT. It yields the protein CASSRRGDRNTEAFF.

V is TRBV19 and J is TRBJ1-4; D is undetermined. The germline V and J ends were trimmed by 6 bases and 7 bases, with 21 bases remaining between them. In germline, CDR1 is LNHDA, CDR2 SQIVND (reference sequence). The CDR3 totals 16 residues. Here the CDR3 DNA reads TGTGCCAGTAGCCCCCCCGGGGTAACTACCGGTGAAAAACTGTTTTTT. Amino acid sequence: CASSPPGVTTGEKLFF.

This chain uses TRBV12-3 or TRBV12-4 with TRBJ2-1; 7 bases fit TRBD2. This CDR3 contains 15 residues. With V trimmed by 5 bases and J by 7 bases, 11 bases remained unmatched. The CDR3 sequence is CASSDGDYPTNEQFF. The DNA of the CDR3 is TGTGCCAGCAGTGACGGGGACTACCCTACTAATGAGCAGTTCTTC.

In its sample, this clonotype was seen a few times. This CDR3 is CASSRTVSSYNSPLHF. The DNA for the CDR3 is TGTGCCAGCAGCCGTACGGTTAGCTCCTATAATTCACCCCTCCACTTT. The chain recombines TRBV7-2 with TRBJ1-6; D gene ambiguous. Germline V gene data show CDR1 as SGHTA and CDR2 as FQGNSA. Trimming removed 5 bases from V and 0 bases from J, with 11 bases in between. This CDR3 region has 16 residues.

The table lists this clonotype with a few counts. The V call is TRBV11-2, the J call TRBJ1-2; D is perhaps TRBD1 (5 bases). CDR1 and CDR2 (germline): SGHAT, FQNNGV. With 2 bases removed from V and 5 bases from J, the gap between germline ends came to 18 bases. The CDR3 has 16 amino acids. The CDR3 sequence is CASSLPGQHAYYGYTF. As DNA, the CDR3 is TGTGCCAGCAGCTTACCGGGGCAGCACGCCTATTATGGCTACACCTTC.

This clonotype was recorded a few times. V gene TRBV7-2 combines with J gene TRBJ2-3; the match to TRBD2 covers 9 bases. Germline V gene lookup returns CDR1 SGHTA and CDR2 FQGNSA. This CDR3 region has 15 residues. V lost 3 bases to trimming and J lost 7 bases; unmatched junction nucleotides: 8. CDR3 DNA: TGTGCCAGCAGCTTGCCGGGACTAGCTCTGTATACGCAGTATTTT. Residues: CASSLPGLALYTQYF.

This clonotype appeared a few times. The chain links TRBV7-6 to TRBJ2-1; 10 bases map to TRBD1. Losses at the gene ends were 5 bases for V and 3 bases for J; bases not matched to a gene: 13. CDR1 and CDR2 from the germline V gene are SGHVS and FNYEAQ. The CDR3 runs to 18 residues. CDR3 protein: CASSGLTTGQGVYNEQFF. As DNA, the CDR3 is TGTGCCAGCAGCGGACTTACCACTGGACAGGGGGTCTACAATGAGCAGTTCTTC.

The CDR3 nucleotides are TGTGCCAGCAGGTCTAGAACAGGGGGGGCCTACAATGAGCAGTTCTTC. Translated, it gives CASRSRTGGAYNEQFF. This chain connects TRBV7-2 to TRBJ2-1; possibly TRBD1 for D (8 bases). Trimming pared 6 bases from V and 2 bases from J, leaving 17 bases between. CDR3 length equals 16 residues. CDR1 and CDR2 (germline): SGHTA, FQGNSA.

The V and J genes are TRBV3-1 and TRBJ2-5, with TRBD2 identical over 13 bases. Germline assignment: CDR1 LGHDT and CDR2 YNNKEL (reference sequence). The CDR3 covers 14 residues. V lost 9 bases to trimming and J lost 11 bases; unmatched junction nucleotides: 12. This CDR3 is CASRTSGSSNEQYF. DNA for the CDR3: TGTGCCAGTCGGACTAGCGGGAGTTCCAATGAGCAGTACTTC.

This chain joins TRBV29-1 and TRBJ1-4; D gene ambiguous. The length of the CDR3 is 11 residues. Trimming left V 1 base short and J 4 bases short, with 1 base between. Germline V lookup: CDR1 SQVTM, CDR2 ANQGSEA. CDR3 loop: CSVEVNEKLFF. The CDR3 DNA sequence: TGCAGCGTTGAAGTTAATGAAAAACTGTTTTTT.

There are a few counts of this clonotype. The chain joins TRBV20-1 to TRBJ2-7; 8 bases line up with TRBD1. In germline, CDR1 is DFQATT, CDR2 SNEGSKA (reference sequence). V was pared by 5 bases and J by 5 bases, with 5 bases of the junction left unmatched. The CDR3 sequence is 12 residues long. The CDR3 region has the DNA TGCAGTGCTCAGGACAGGGTAGACGAGCAGTACTTC. Translation: CSAQDRVDEQYF.

This clonotype was recorded a few times. The chain has TRBV20-1 and TRBJ2-7, with 8 bases that match TRBD2. This CDR3 comprises 15 residues. V lost 1 base and J lost 3; bases outside the gene matches: 8. Germline loops: CDR1 DFQATT, CDR2 SNEGSKA (reference sequence). The CDR3 spells CSARAPAGVIYEQYF. The CDR3, as DNA: TGCAGTGCTAGAGCCCCAGCGGGAGTCATCTACGAGCAGTACTTC.

The rearrangement links TRBV20-1 to TRBJ2-5; D is possibly TRBD1 or TRBD2 (5 bases each). The CDR3 sequence is 14 residues long. Germline V lookup: CDR1 DFQATT, CDR2 SNEGSKA (reference sequence). Trimming left V 6 bases short and J 1 base short, with 15 bases between. The CDR3 spells CSAPPPGPQETQYF. The CDR3 DNA follows: TGCAGTGCCCCCCCCCCGGGACCCCAAGAGACCCAGTACTTC.

DNA for the CDR3: TGCAGTGCTACCGAGACGGAATTTTATGGCTACACCTTC. Protein: CSATETEFYGYTF. This chain links TRBV20-1 with TRBJ1-2; D is unclear. The V end lost 4 bases, the J end lost 5 bases, and 14 bases lay between the germline ends. The germline CDR1 and CDR2 sequences are DFQATT and SNEGSKA (reference sequence). The CDR3 has 13 residues.

The V call is TRBV6-5, the J call TRBJ2-1; TRBD1 aligns across 9 bases. This CDR3 comprises 15 residues. Germline CDR1 reads MNHEY; CDR2 reads SVGAGI. J was trimmed by 15 bases and V by 8 bases; bases with no gene match: 20. CDR3 DNA: TGTGCCAGCGCGCTACAAACGCAGGGACAGGGAGGAACGTTCTTC. Protein: CASALQTQGQGGTFF.

Regarding this clonotype: The junction differs from germline at one of its ends, possibly a read error. CDR3 nucleotides: TGTGCCAGTAGCCTGGGCAGGGCTGGGACCAACGTCCTGACTTTC. Residues: CASSLGRAGTNVLTF. V and J are TRBV19 and TRBJ2-6; possibly TRBD1 for D (5 bases). This CDR3 is built from 15 residues. Germline CDR1 reads LNHDA; CDR2 reads SQIVND (reference sequence).

The chain joins TRBV7-6 to TRBJ1-1; 7 bases are shared with TRBD1. The V gene end was trimmed by 7 bases and the J gene end by 7 bases; junction bases not matched to a gene: 9. Germline assignment: CDR1 SGHVS and CDR2 FNYEAQ. The CDR3 consists of 13 residues. The CDR3 reads CASTQPGQREAFF. CDR3 DNA sequence: TGTGCCAGCACCCAGCCGGGACAGCGTGAAGCTTTCTTT.

This chain links TRBV7-2 with TRBJ2-5; possibly TRBD2 for D (6 bases). Germline CDR1 and CDR2: SGHTA and FQGNSA. V lost 5 bases and J lost 3, with 16 bases in between. The CDR3 is 15 residues long. Written as DNA, the CDR3 is TGTGCCAGCAGCACCCTTGGGGAGGATAAAGAGACCCAGTACTTC. Its protein product is CASSTLGEDKETQYF.